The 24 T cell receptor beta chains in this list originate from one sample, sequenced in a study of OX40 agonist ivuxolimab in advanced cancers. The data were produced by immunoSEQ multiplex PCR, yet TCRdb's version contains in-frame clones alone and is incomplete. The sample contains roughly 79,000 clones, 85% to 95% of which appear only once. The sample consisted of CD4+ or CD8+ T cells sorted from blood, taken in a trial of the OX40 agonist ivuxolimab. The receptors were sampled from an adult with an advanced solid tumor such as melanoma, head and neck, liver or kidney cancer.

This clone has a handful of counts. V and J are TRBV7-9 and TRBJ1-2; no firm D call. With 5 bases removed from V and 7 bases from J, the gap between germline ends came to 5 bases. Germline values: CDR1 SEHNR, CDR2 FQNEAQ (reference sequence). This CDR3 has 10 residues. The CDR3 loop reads CASSTSGYTF. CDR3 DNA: TGTGCCAGCAGCACCTCTGGCTACACCTTC.

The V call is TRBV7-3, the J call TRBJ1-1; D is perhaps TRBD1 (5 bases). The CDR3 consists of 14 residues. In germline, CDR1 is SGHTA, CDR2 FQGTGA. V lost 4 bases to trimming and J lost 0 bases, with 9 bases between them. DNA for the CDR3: TGTGCCAGCAGCTACACGGGGGTGAACACTGAAGCTTTCTTT. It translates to CASSYTGVNTEAFF.

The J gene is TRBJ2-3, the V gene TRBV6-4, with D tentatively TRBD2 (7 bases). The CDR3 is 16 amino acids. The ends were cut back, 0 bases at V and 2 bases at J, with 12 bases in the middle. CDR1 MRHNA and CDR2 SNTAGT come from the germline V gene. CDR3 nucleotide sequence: TGTGCCAGCAGTGACTCGGGGGAGGGACACACAGATACGCAGTATTTT. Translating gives CASSDSGEGHTDTQYF.

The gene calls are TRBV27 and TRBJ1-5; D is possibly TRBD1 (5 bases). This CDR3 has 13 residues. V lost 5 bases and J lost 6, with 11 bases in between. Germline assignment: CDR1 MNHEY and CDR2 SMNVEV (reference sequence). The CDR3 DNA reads TGTGCCAGCAGTCTGGGGGTAGTTCAGCCCCAGCATTTT. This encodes CASSLGVVQPQHF.

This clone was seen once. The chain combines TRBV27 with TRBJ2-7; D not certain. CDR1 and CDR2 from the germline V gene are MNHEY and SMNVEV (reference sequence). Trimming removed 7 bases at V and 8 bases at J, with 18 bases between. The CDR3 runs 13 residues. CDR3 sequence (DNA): TGTGCCAGCAACGTGGTGGGATCAGGTCAGCAGTACTTC. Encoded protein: CASNVVGSGQQYF.

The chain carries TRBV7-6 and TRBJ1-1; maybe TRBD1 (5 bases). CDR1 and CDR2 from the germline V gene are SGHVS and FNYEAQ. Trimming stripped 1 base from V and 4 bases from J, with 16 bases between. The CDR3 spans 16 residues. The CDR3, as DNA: TGTGCCAGCAGCTTAGAGATCAGGGCCCTCGGCACTGAAGCTTTCTTT. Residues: CASSLEIRALGTEAFF.

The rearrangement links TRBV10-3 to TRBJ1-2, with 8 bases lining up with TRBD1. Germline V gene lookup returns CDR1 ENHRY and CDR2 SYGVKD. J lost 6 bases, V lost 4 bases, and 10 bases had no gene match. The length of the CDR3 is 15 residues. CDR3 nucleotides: TGTGCCATCAGTGCAGGGGGCAGAGATACCCATGGCTACACCTTC. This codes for CAISAGGRDTHGYTF.

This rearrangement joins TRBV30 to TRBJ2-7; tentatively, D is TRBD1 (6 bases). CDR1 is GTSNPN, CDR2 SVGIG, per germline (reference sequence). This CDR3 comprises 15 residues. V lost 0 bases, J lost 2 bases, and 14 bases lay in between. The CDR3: CAWSVLPGDTYEQYF. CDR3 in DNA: TGTGCCTGGAGTGTCCTCCCAGGGGACACCTACGAGCAGTACTTC.

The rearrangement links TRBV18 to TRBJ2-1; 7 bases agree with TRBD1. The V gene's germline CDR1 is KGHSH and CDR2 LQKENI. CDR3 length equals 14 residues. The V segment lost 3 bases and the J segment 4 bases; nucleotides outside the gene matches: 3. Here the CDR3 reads CASSPPGQYNEQFF. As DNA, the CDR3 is TGTGCCAGCTCACCGCCGGGACAGTACAATGAGCAGTTCTTC.

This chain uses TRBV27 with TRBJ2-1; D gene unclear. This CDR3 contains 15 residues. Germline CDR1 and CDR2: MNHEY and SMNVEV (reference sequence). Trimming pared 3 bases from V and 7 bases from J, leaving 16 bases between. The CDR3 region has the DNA TGTGCCAGCAGTTTTATAGGGATCGGGCTGAATGAGCAGTTCTTC. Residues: CASSFIGIGLNEQFF.

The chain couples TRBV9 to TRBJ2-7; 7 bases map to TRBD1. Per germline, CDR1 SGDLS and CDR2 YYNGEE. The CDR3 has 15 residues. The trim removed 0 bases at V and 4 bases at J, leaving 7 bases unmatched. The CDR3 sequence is CASSVGQGVRYEQYF. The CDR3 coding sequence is TGTGCCAGCAGCGTAGGCCAGGGGGTCCGGTACGAGCAGTACTTC.

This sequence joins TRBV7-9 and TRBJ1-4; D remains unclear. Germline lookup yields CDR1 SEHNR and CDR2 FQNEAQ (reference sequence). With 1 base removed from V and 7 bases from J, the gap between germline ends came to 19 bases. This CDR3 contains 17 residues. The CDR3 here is CASSLGPVEAVGEKLFF. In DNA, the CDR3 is TGTGCCAGCAGCTTAGGGCCCGTGGAGGCCGTCGGTGAAAAACTGTTTTTT.

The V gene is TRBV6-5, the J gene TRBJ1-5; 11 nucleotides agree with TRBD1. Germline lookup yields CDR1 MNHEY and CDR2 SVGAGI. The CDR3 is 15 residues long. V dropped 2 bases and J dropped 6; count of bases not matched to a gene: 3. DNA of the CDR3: TGTGCCAGCAGTTACACGGACAGGGGGCTTCAGCCCCAGCATTTT. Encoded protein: CASSYTDRGLQPQHF.

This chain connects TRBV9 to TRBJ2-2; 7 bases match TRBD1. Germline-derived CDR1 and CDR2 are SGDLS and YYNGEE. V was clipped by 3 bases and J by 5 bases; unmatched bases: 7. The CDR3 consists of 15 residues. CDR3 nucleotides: TGTGCCAGCAGCGCCCGAGACAGGGCAACCGGGGAGCTGTTTTTT. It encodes CASSARDRATGELFF.

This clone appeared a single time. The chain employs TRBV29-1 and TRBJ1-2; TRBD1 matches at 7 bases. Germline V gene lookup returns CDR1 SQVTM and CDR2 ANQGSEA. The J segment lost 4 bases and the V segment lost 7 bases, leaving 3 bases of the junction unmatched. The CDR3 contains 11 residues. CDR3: CSAWDSYGYTF. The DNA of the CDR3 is TGCAGCGCGTGGGACAGCTATGGCTACACCTTC.

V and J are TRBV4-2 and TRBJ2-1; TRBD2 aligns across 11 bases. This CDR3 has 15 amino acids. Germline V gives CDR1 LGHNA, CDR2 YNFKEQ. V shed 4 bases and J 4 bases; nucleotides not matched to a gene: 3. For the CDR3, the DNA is TGTGCCAGCAGCCTAGGACTAGCGGGTTACAATGAGCAGTTCTTC. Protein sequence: CASSLGLAGYNEQFF.

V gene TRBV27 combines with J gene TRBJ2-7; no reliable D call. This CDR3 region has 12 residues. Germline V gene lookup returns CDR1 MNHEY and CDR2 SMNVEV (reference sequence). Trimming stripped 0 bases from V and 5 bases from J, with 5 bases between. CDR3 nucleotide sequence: TGTGCCAGCAGTTTATCCGGAAACGAGCAGTACTTC. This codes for CASSLSGNEQYF.

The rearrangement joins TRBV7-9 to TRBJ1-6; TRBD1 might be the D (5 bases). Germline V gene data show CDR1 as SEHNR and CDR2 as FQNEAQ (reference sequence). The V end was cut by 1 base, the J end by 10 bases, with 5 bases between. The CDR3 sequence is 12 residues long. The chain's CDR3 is CASSLGGSPLHF. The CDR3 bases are TGTGCCAGCAGCTTAGGGGGCTCACCCCTCCACTTT. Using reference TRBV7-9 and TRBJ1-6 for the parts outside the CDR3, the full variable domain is DTGVSQNPRHKITKRGQNVTFRCDPISEHNRLYWYRQTLGQGPEFLTYFQNEAQLEKSRLLSDRFSAERPKGSFSTLEIQRTEQGDSAMYLCASSLGGSPLHFGNGTRLTVT.

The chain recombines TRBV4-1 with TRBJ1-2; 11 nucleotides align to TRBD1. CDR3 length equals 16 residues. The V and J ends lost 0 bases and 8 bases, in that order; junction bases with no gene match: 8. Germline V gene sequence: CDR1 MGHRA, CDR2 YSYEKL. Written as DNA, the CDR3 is TGCGCCAGCAGCCAAGATCCCGGGACAGGGGGACTCGGCTACACCTTC. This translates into CASSQDPGTGGLGYTF.

The CDR3, as DNA: TGTGCCAGCAGCTTGGTATGGCAGGGGACTGAAGCTTTCTTT. Translation gives CASSLVWQGTEAFF. This chain connects TRBV5-5 to TRBJ1-1, with D possibly being TRBD1 (6 bases). Deletions cut 0 bases from V and 5 bases from J, with 11 bases between. This CDR3 region has 14 residues. Germline lookup yields CDR1 SGHKS and CDR2 YYEKEE (reference sequence).

Here the CDR3 reads CASSLFQLHTEAFF. The CDR3 nucleotides read TGTGCCAGCAGCTTGTTTCAGCTGCACACTGAAGCTTTCTTT. This chain joins TRBV5-5 and TRBJ1-1; D not resolved. The CDR3 is 14 residues long. Germline V gene data show CDR1 as SGHKS and CDR2 as YYEKEE (reference sequence). V lost 1 base to trimming and J lost 3 bases, with 10 bases between them.

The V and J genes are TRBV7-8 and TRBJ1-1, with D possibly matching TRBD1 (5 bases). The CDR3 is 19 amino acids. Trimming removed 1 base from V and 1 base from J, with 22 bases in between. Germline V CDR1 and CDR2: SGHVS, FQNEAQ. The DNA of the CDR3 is TGTGCCAGCAGCTTAGGTACGTCGGCATTGGGACCTGGGAACACTGAAGCTTTCTTT. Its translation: CASSLGTSALGPGNTEAFF.

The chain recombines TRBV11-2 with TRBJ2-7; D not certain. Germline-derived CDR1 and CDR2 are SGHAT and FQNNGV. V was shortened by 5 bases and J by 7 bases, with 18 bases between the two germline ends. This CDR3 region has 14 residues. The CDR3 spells CASSNTGPAGEQYF. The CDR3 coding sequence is TGTGCCAGCAGCAACACGGGCCCGGCCGGAGAGCAGTACTTC.

This CDR3 reads CASSPHSGGEGLNYGYTF. The DNA for the CDR3 is TGCGCCAGCAGCCCTCATTCAGGGGGCGAAGGTCTTAACTATGGCTACACCTTC. This sequence joins TRBV5-1 and TRBJ1-2; 8 nucleotides agree with TRBD1. The V gene end was trimmed by 4 bases and the J gene end by 1 base; junction bases not matched to a gene: 15. Germline lookup yields CDR1 SGHRS and CDR2 YFSETQ. The CDR3 is 18 residues long. The complete variable domain, with remaining parts taken from reference TRBV5-1 and TRBJ1-2, reads KAGVTQTPRYLIKTRGQQVTLSCSPISGHRSVSWYQQTPGQGLQFLFEYFSETQRNKGNFPGRFSGRQFSNSRSEMNVSTLELGDSALYLCASSPHSGGEGLNYGYTFGSGTRLTVV.